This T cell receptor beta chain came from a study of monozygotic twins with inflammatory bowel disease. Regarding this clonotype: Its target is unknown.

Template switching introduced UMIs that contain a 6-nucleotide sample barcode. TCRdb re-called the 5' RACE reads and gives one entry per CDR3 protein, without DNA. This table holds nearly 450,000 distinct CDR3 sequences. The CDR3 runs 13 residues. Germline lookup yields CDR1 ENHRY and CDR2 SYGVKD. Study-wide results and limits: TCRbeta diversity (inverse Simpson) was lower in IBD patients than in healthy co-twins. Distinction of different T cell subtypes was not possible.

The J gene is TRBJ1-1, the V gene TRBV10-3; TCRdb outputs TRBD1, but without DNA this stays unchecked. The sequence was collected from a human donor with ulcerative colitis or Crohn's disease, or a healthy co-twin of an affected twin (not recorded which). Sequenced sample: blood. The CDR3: CAIGDRGNTEAFF.